Shown below are 6 T cell receptor beta chains from a single sample sequenced in a study of blood T cell repertoires in COVID-19. Repertoires were generated with immunoSEQ multiplex PCR, while TCRdb's copy carries only in-frame clones and drops some. Of 300,000 to 400,000 clones in the sample, 87% were seen once. The sequencing input was peripheral blood. These receptors were obtained from a man aged 30 to 39 with COVID-19, enrolled during active disease.

This clone was found a few times. Here the CDR3 DNA reads TGTGCCAGCTCCCTAGAGAGGACAGGGATCCAGTATGGCTACACCTTC. It specifies CASSLERTGIQYGYTF. V gene TRBV18 combines with J gene TRBJ1-2; TRBD1 matches at 8 bases. The CDR3 contains 16 residues. Germline CDR1 reads KGHSH; CDR2 reads LQKENI. The V gene end was trimmed by 6 bases and the J gene end by 5 bases; junction bases not matched to a gene: 14.

A single count supports this clone. This chain connects TRBV19 to TRBJ1-5; TRBD1 matches 9 bases. V gave up 4 bases and J gave up 4 bases; unmatched junction bases: 20. Per germline, CDR1 LNHDA and CDR2 SQIVND (reference sequence). This CDR3 has 20 residues. The CDR3 sequence is CASSNPREVPGQGLNQPQHF. CDR3 DNA: TGTGCCAGTAGTAACCCCCGGGAGGTACCGGGACAGGGCCTAAATCAGCCCCAGCATTTT. Filled out from reference TRBV19 and TRBJ1-5, the complete variable domain reads DGGITQSPKYLFRKEGQNVTLSCEQNLNHDAMYWYRQDPGQGLRLIYYSQIVNDFQKGDIAEGYSVSREKKESFPLTVTSAQKNPTAFYLCASSNPREVPGQGLNQPQHFGDGTRLSIL.

The chain uses TRBV11-2 and TRBJ1-4; 9 bases align to TRBD1. V lost 5 bases and J lost 8; bases outside the gene matches: 12. The germline CDR1 and CDR2 sequences are SGHAT and FQNNGV. The CDR3 sequence is 16 residues long. The CDR3 is CASSVAATGGKEKLFF. The DNA for the CDR3 is TGTGCCAGCAGCGTAGCCGCTACAGGGGGCAAGGAAAAACTGTTTTTT.

The chain recombines TRBV7-3 with TRBJ2-7; 7 bases are shared with TRBD1. The J segment lost 2 bases and the V segment lost 5 bases, leaving 6 bases of the junction unmatched. The CDR3 totals 14 residues. The germline gives CDR1 SGHTA, CDR2 FQGTGA. CDR3 DNA sequence: TGTGCCAGCAGCATGGGACAGCTTCCCTACGAGCAGTACTTC. Translating gives CASSMGQLPYEQYF.

This sequence joins TRBV19 and TRBJ2-5, with 9 bases fitting TRBD2. The CDR3 consists of 14 residues. Germline loops: CDR1 LNHDA, CDR2 SQIVND (reference sequence). Trimming at V came to 6 bases and at J to 5 bases, leaving 7 bases not matched to a gene. CDR3 in amino acids: CASRGLALGETQYF. DNA of the CDR3: TGTGCCAGTAGGGGACTAGCCTTAGGGGAGACCCAGTACTTC.

This rearrangement joins TRBV11-1 to TRBJ1-5, with 9 bases matching TRBD1. Germline V gene sequence: CDR1 SGHAT, CDR2 FQDESV (reference sequence). Trimming removed 5 bases from V and 5 bases from J; junction bases left unmatched: 1. The CDR3 extends over 13 amino acids. Here the CDR3 reads CASSRDRDQPQHF. DNA for the CDR3: TGTGCCAGCAGCCGGGACAGGGATCAGCCCCAGCATTTT. The whole variable domain, filled in from reference TRBV11-1 and TRBJ1-5, reads EAEVAQSPRYKITEKSQAVAFWCDPISGHATLYWYRQILGQGPELLVQFQDESVVDDSQLPKDRFSAERLKGVDSTLKIQPAELGDSAMYLCASSRDRDQPQHFGDGTRLSIL.